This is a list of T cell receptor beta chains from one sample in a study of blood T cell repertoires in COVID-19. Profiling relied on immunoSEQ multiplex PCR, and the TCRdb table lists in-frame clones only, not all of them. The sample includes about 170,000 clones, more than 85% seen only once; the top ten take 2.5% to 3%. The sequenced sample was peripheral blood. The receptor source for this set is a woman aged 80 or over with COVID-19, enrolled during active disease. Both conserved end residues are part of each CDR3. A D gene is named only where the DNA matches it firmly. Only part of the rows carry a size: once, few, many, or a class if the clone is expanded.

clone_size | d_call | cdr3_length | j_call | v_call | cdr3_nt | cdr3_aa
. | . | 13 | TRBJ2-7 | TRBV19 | TGTGCCAGTAGTGCGTCCACAGAGTACGAGCAGTACTTC | CASSASTEYEQYF
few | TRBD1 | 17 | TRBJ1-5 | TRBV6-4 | TGTGCCAGCAGTGACAGGACAGGGGAAGGGAGCAATCAGCCCCAGCATTTT | CASSDRTGEGSNQPQHF
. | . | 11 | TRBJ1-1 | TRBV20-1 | TGCAGCGCCTATTTGAACACTGAAGCTTTCTTT | CSAYLNTEAFF
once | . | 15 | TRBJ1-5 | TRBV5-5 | TGTGCCAGCAGCTTGGGGGGGCCCGGCAATCAGCCCCAGCATTTT | CASSLGGPGNQPQHF
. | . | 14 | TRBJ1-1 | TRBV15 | TGTGCCACCAGCAGGGCAGGGCCGAACACTGAAGCTTTCTTT | CATSRAGPNTEAFF
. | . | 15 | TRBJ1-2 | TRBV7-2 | TGTGCCAGCAGCCCACAACAGGCATCCCCGAATGGCTACACCTTC | CASSPQQASPNGYTF
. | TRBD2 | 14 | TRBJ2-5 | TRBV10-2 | TGCGCCAGCAGAGAGACTAGCGATAAAGAGACCCAGTACTTC | CASRETSDKETQYF
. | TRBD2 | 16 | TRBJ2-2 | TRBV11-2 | TGTGCCACGGGACTAGCGGGAGTCGGGGTCACCGGGGAGCTGTTTTTT | CATGLAGVGVTGELFF
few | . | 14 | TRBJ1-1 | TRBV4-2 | TGTGCCAGCAGCCAAGGCGGGAAGAACACTGAAGCTTTCTTT | CASSQGGKNTEAFF
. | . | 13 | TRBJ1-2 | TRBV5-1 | TGCGCCAGCAGCGCGAGTAGCAGCTATGGCTACACCTTC | CASSASSSYGYTF
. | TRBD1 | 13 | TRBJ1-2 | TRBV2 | TGTGCCAGCTCGACAGGGGAACTCCCTGACTACACCTTC | CASSTGELPDYTF
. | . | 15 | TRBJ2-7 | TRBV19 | TGTGCCAGTAGTAGCGGGGAACTAGTAGACTACGAGCAGTACTTC | CASSSGELVDYEQYF
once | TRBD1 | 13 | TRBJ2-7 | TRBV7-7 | TGTGCTAGCAGTAGACAGGGCGGAAGCGAGCAGTACTTC | CASSRQGGSEQYF
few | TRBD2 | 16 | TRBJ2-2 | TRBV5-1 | TGCGCCAGCAGCTTGAGCGGGACTAGAGACACCGGGGAGCTGTTTTTT | CASSLSGTRDTGELFF
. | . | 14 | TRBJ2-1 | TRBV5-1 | TGCGCCAGCAGCCCCTATTTTGGCAGCGGTGAGCAGTTCTTC | CASSPYFGSGEQFF
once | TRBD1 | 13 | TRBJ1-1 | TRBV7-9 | TGTGCCAGCAGCTTATCAGGGGGCACTGAAGCTTTCTTT | CASSLSGGTEAFF
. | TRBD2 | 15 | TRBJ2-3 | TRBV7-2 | TGTGCCAGCAGCTTGCCTAGCGGGACCACAGATACGCAGTATTTT | CASSLPSGTTDTQYF
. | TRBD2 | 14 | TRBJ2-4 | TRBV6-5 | TGTGCCACCAAACGACTGCTAGCGGGAGAAATTCAGTACTTC | CATKRLLAGEIQYF
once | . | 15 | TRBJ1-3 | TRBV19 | TGTGCCAGTAGTATAAGAGCAACGAGCGGAAACACCATATATTTT | CASSIRATSGNTIYF
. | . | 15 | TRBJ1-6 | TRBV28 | TGTGCCAGCAGTTTAGACAGAGGAAGTGGATCACCCCTCCACTTT | CASSLDRGSGSPLHF
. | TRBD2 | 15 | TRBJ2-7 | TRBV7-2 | TGTGCCAGCAGCCAACTAGCGTCTTCGGGCTACGAGCAGTACTTC | CASSQLASSGYEQYF
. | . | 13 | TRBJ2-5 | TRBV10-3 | TGTGCCACCCGCCGGAGGGAAGGAGAGACCCAGTACTTC | CATRRREGETQYF
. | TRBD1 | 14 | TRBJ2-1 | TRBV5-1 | TGCGCCAGCAGCTTAGGTAGCAGGGGGCATGAGCAGTTCTTC | CASSLGSRGHEQFF
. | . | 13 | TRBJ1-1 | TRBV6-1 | TGTGCCAGCAGTGAAACACTGAACACTGAAGCTTTCTTT | CASSETLNTEAFF
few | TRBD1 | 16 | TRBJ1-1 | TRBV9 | TGTGCCAGCAGAGACCTCCAGACAGGGGACTACACTGAAGCTTTCTTT | CASRDLQTGDYTEAFF
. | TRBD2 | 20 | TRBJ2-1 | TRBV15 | TGTGCCACCAGCAGAGTTTTAGGTGGTTCTAGCGGGGGGAATCCCAATGAGCAGTTCTTC | CATSRVLGGSSGGNPNEQFF
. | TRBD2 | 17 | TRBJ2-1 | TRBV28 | TGTGCCAGCAGTTCAACATTAGCGGGAGCCGCCTTCAATGAGCAGTTCTTC | CASSSTLAGAAFNEQFF
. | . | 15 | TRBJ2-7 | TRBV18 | TGTGCCAGCTCACCACGAGGAGGGAAGACCTACGAGCAGTACTTC | CASSPRGGKTYEQYF
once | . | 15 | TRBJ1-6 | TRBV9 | TGTGCCAGCAGCGTAGATGCAGGGAACAATTCACCCCTCCACTTT | CASSVDAGNNSPLHF
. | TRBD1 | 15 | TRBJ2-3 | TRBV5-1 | TGCGCCAGCAGCTTAGGGACAGTTACAACAGATACGCAGTATTTT | CASSLGTVTTDTQYF
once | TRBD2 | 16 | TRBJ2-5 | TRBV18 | TGTGCCAGCTCATTGCCGACTAGCGGGAGTTGGGAGACCCAGTACTTC | CASSLPTSGSWETQYF
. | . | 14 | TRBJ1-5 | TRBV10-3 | TGTGCCATCAGTCAAACAGGGAAGGAGCAGCCCCAGCATTTT | CAISQTGKEQPQHF
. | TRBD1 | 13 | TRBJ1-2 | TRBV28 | TGTGCCAGCAGTTTACCTGCAGGGGGTGGCTACACCTTC | CASSLPAGGGYTF
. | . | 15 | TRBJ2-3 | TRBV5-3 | TGTGCCATCAGGGGGGCAGGGGTCACCACAGATACGCAGTATTTT | CAIRGAGVTTDTQYF
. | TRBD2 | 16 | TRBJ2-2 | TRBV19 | TGTGCCAGTAAGGTGATAGCGGGGACGAACACCGGGGAGCTGTTTTTT | CASKVIAGTNTGELFF
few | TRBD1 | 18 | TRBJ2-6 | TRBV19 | TGTGCCAGTAGCCCCGGACAGGGTTTAATTCCTGGGGCCAACGTCCTGACTTTC | CASSPGQGLIPGANVLTF
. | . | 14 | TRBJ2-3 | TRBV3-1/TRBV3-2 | TGTGCCAGCAGCCAAATGGGGCGCACAGATACGCAGTATTTT | CASSQMGRTDTQYF
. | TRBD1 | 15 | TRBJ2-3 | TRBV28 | TGTGCCAGCAGGTTACAGGGGACCATCACAGATACGCAGTATTTT | CASRLQGTITDTQYF
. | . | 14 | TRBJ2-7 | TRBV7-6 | TGTGCCAGCAGCCCTACCCGACAGGGAGGCGAGCAGTACTTC | CASSPTRQGGEQYF
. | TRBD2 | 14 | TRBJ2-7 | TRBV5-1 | TGCGCCAGCAGCTTGGAAGCGGGAAAATACGAGCAGTACTTC | CASSLEAGKYEQYF
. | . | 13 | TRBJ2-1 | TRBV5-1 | TGCGCCAGCAGAGATACAGGGATCGGGGAGCAGTTCTTC | CASRDTGIGEQFF
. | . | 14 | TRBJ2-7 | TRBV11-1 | TGTGCCAGCAGCTTAGCGGAGGGTTCCTACGAGCAGTACTTC | CASSLAEGSYEQYF
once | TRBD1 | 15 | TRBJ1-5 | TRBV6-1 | TGTGCCAGCAGTGAAGGGGTAGGGGGCATCAAGCCCCAGCATTTT | CASSEGVGGIKPQHF
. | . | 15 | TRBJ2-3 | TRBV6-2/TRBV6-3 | TGTGCCAGCAGTTACTCGCTCACGGCCGGGGATACGCAGTATTTT | CASSYSLTAGDTQYF
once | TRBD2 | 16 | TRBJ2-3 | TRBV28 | TGTGCCAGCAGACAACCGGGACTAGCGGGACCTGATACGCAGTATTTT | CASRQPGLAGPDTQYF
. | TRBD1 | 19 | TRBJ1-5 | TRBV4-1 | TGCGCCAGCTCCACCCATCCGGGGGACAGGGCCGATAGCAATCAGCCCCAGCATTTT | CASSTHPGDRADSNQPQHF